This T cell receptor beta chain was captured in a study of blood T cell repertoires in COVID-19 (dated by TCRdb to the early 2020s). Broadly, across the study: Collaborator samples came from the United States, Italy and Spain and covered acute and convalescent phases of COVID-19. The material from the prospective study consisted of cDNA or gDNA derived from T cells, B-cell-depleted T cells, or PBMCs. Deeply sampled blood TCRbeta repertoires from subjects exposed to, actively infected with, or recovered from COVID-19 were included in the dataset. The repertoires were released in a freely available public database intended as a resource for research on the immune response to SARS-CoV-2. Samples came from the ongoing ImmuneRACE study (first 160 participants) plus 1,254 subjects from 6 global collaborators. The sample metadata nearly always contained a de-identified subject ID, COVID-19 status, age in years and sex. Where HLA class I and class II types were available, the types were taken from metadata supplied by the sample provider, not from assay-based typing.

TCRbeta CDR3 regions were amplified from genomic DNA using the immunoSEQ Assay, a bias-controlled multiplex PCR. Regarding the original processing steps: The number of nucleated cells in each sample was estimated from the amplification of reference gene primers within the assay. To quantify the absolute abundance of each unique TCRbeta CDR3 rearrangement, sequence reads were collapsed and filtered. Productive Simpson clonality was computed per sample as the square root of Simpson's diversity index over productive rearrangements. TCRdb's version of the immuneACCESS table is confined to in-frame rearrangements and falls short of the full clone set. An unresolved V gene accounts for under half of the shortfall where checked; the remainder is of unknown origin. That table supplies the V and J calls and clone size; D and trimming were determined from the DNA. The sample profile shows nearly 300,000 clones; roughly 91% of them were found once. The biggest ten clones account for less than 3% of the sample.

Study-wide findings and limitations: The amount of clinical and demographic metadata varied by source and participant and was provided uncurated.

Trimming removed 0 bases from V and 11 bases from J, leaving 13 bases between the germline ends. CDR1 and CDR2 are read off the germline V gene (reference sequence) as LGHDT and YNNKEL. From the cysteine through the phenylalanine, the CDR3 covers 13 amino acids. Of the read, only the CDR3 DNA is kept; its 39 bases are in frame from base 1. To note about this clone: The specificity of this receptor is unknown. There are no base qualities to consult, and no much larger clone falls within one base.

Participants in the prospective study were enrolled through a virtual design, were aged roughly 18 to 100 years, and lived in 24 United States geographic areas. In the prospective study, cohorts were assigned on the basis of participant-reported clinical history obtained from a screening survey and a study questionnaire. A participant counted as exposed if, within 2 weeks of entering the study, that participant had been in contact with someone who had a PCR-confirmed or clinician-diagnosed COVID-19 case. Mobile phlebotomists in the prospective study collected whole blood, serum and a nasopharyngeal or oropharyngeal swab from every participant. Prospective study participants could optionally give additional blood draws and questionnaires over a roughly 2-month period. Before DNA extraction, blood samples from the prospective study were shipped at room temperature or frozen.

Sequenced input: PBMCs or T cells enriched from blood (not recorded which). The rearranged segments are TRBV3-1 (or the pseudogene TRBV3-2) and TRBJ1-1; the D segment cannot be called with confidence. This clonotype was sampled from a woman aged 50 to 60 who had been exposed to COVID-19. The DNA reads TGTGCCAGCAGCCAAGACTTGCCCACCGAGGCTTTCTTT. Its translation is CASSQDLPTEAFF.